The clone carrying this T cell receptor beta chain was seen a single time. The source of the sample is a study of blood T cell repertoires in COVID-19. Study-level background: The United States, Italy and Spain provided the acute and convalescent COVID-19 samples. In each case, the material was cDNA or gDNA derived from T cells, B-cell-depleted T cells, or PBMCs.

Participant-reported clinical history was the basis for cohort assignment. Trimming took 3 bases from V and 3 from J, leaving 12 bases between them. The CDR3 loop spans 14 amino acids. The germline V gene has CDR1 MGHRA and CDR2 YSYEKL. Per the study methods: Amplification of reference gene primers was used by the study to estimate nucleated cell counts. Repertoires were generated with immunoSEQ multiplex PCR, while TCRdb's copy carries only in-frame clones and drops some. V and J calls and clone size are as listed in that table; D and trimming were resolved from the DNA. The table includes 300,000 to 350,000 clones, 80% to 90% detected once.

This sequence joins TRBV4-1 and TRBJ2-7; possible D gene TRBD2, 7 bases. Specimen: PBMCs or T cells enriched from blood (not recorded which). The source of this sequence is a man in his thirties or forties who had recovered from COVID-19. DNA of the CDR3: TGCGCCAGCAGCCACCCGGGGGGCAGCTACGAGCAGTACTTC. As protein: CASSHPGGSYEQYF.